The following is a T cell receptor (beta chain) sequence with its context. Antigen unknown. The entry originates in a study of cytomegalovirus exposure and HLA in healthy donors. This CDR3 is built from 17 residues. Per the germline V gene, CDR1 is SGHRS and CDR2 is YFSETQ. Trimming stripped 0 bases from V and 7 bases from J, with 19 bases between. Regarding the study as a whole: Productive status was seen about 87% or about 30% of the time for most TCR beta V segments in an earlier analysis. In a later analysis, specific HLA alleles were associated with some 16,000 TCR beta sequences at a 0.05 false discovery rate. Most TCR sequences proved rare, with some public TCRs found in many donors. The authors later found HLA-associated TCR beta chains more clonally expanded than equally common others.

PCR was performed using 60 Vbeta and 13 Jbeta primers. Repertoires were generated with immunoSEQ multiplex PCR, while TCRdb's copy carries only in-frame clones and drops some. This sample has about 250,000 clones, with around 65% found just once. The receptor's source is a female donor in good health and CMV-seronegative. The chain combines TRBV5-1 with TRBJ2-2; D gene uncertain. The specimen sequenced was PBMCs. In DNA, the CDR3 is TGCGCCAGCAGCTTGGAGGCGGTCGTCGGAGTCCTCGGGGAGCTGTTTTTT. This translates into CASSLEAVVGVLGELFF.